This T cell receptor beta chain was identified in a study of blood T cells in healthy people across ages. Notes on the study in general: Among T cells, TCR beta diversity per million cells dropped roughly linearly as age rose.

A second 7 to 11 cycle PCR used barcoded and J-beta primers. TCRdb called the 5' RACE reads again in MiXCR, with one record for every CDR3 protein. This table has roughly 730,000 distinct CDR3 sequences, about 61% appearing once. This clonotype was seen only once. Its antigen is undetermined. The germline CDR1 and CDR2 sequences are MDHEN and SYDVKM. V lost 4 bases to trimming and J lost 2 bases, with 13 bases between them. The CDR3 covers 15 residues. This sequence was found in a man aged 40-50 years in good health. This sequence joins TRBV28 and TRBJ2-3, with a tentative D call TRBD2 (5 bases). The sequenced material came from blood. Here the CDR3 reads CASSSFTGYTDTQYF. The CDR3 DNA sequence: TGTGCCAGCAGTTCATTCACGGGGTACACAGATACGCAGTATTTT.